A single sample gave rise to the 15 T cell receptor beta chains below, sequenced in a study of Ad26.COV2.S vaccination and SARS-CoV-2 variants. Treatment defined: approximately 18 received Ad26.COV2.S at low or high dose, single or two shots; 5 received placebo; per-sample allocation not given. Day 63 after the first vaccine or placebo injection was the time point for sampling. Sequenced by immunoSEQ multiplex PCR; TCRdb stores in-frame clones only, minus some. The sample lists some 340,000 clones; 85% to 90% were seen once. The source was peripheral blood, collected in a trial of Ad26.COV2.S vaccine versus placebo. These receptor sequences come from a person aged 18-65 years who received the Ad26.COV2.S COVID-19 vaccine or a placebo.

The gene calls are TRBV7-9 and TRBJ1-2; D is uncertain. The V end lost 8 bases, the J end lost 3 bases, and 16 bases lay between the germline ends. CDR1 is SEHNR, CDR2 FQNEAQ, per germline (reference sequence). The CDR3 has 14 residues. DNA for the CDR3: TGTGCCAGCGCAATAGATGGCTGGGACTATGGCTACACCTTC. It specifies CASAIDGWDYGYTF. The full variable domain, its missing parts supplied by reference TRBV7-9 and TRBJ1-2, is DTGVSQNPRHKITKRGQNVTFRCDPISEHNRLYWYRQTLGQGPEFLTYFQNEAQLEKSRLLSDRFSAERPKGSFSTLEIQRTEQGDSAMYLCASAIDGWDYGYTFGSGTRLTVV.

The chain carries TRBV7-2 and TRBJ2-3, with TRBD2 as a possible D gene (5 bases). There are 17 residues in the CDR3. The germline V gene has CDR1 SGHTA and CDR2 FQGNSA. The germline V and J ends were trimmed by 1 base and 5 bases, with 19 bases remaining between them. CDR3 sequence reads: CASSLGELLAYKDTQYF. Here the CDR3 DNA reads TGTGCCAGCAGCTTAGGGGAGCTCTTGGCGTACAAAGATACGCAGTATTTT. Using reference TRBV7-2 and TRBJ2-3 for the parts outside the CDR3, the full variable domain is GAGVSQSPSNKVTEKGKDVELRCDPISGHTALYWYRQSLGQGLEFLIYFQGNSAPDKSGLPSDRFSAERTGGSVSTLTIQRTQQEDSAVYLCASSLGELLAYKDTQYFGPGTRLTVL.

This clone was counted only a few times. V gene TRBV27 combines with J gene TRBJ1-5, with unresolved D. CDR3 length equals 14 residues. Trimming took off 10 bases at V and 4 bases at J, with 17 bases between the two ends. Per germline, CDR1 MNHEY and CDR2 SMNVEV (reference sequence). The CDR3: CATSSGDANQPQHF. The CDR3 DNA reads TGTGCCACCTCCTCCGGGGATGCAAATCAGCCCCAGCATTTT.

The rearrangement links TRBV2 to TRBJ1-2, with a possible D match to TRBD1 (5 bases). Looked up from germline, CDR1 is SNHLY and CDR2 is FYNNEI. V was pared by 5 bases and J by 7 bases, with 17 bases between. The CDR3 has 14 amino acids. CDR3 protein: CASSPTDNYGGYTF. CDR3 nucleotide sequence: TGTGCCAGCAGTCCCACGGACAATTACGGTGGCTACACCTTC.

This chain uses TRBV5-4 with TRBJ2-1, with 15 nucleotides matching TRBD2. The CDR3 covers 16 residues. Germline assignment: CDR1 SGHNT and CDR2 YYREEE (reference sequence). Losses at the gene ends were 0 bases for V and 7 bases for J; bases not matched to a gene: 2. CDR3 sequence: CASSLGGLAGGNEQFF. CDR3 DNA sequence: TGTGCCAGCAGCTTGGGTGGACTAGCGGGGGGGAATGAGCAGTTCTTC.

This clone was observed a single time. The chain employs TRBV5-1 and TRBJ2-3, with D perhaps matching TRBD2 (5 bases). V lost 1 base to trimming and J lost 0 bases, with 12 bases between them. CDR1 is SGHRS and CDR2 is YFSETQ in the germline V gene. The CDR3 contains 16 residues. The CDR3 region is CASSLRAVTSTDTQYF. CDR3 DNA: TGCGCCAGCAGCTTGCGAGCGGTAACTAGCACAGATACGCAGTATTTT.

The genes are TRBV19 and TRBJ1-3; D uncertain. Germline V CDR1 and CDR2: LNHDA, SQIVND (reference sequence). This CDR3 is 15 amino acids long. V lost 4 bases and J 0 bases, leaving 10 bases between the germline ends. CDR3 DNA sequence: TGTGCCAGTAGTAAATCCCGGTTCTCTGGAAACACCATATATTTT. Its translation: CASSKSRFSGNTIYF.

The chain joins TRBV6-5 to TRBJ1-4; D uncertain. The CDR3 runs 15 residues. Trimming left V 7 bases short and J 5 bases short, with 17 bases between. Germline CDR1 and CDR2: MNHEY and SVGAGI. The CDR3 DNA sequence: TGTGCCAGCACCACCTCAATCTTGGGGAATGAAAAACTGTTTTTT. It codes for CASTTSILGNEKLFF.

Here the CDR3 reads CASSPRQGGGYTF. DNA for the CDR3: TGTGCCAGCAGTCCAAGACAGGGAGGAGGCTACACCTTC. The rearrangement links TRBV25-1 to TRBJ1-2, with 7 bases matching TRBD1. CDR1 MGHDK and CDR2 SYGVNS come from the germline V gene. There are 13 residues in the CDR3. The V segment lost 5 bases and the J segment 8 bases; nucleotides outside the gene matches: 8.

This chain uses TRBV3-1 (or the pseudogene TRBV3-2) with TRBJ2-5, with 15 positions matching TRBD2. The CDR3 runs 16 residues. The V gene end was trimmed by 4 bases and the J gene end by 4 bases; junction bases not matched to a gene: 4. CDR1 and CDR2 from the germline V gene are LGHDT and YNNKEL (reference sequence). The CDR3 sequence is CASSRRTSGGGETQYF. For the CDR3, the DNA is TGTGCCAGCAGCCGCCGGACTAGCGGGGGGGGAGAGACCCAGTACTTC.

The chain links TRBV29-1 to TRBJ2-5; 8 bases match TRBD2. Trimming cost V 6 bases and J 5 bases; bases outside gene matches: 11. The CDR3 is made up of 14 amino acids. Germline CDR1 SQVTM, CDR2 ANQGSEA. The CDR3 nucleotides are TGCAGCGTGATCCTGGGACTAGTGGGGGAGACCCAGTACTTC. It specifies CSVILGLVGETQYF.

The chain combines TRBV2 with TRBJ1-2; D is unclear. The CDR3 spans 12 residues. Trimming pared 4 bases from V and 5 bases from J, leaving 8 bases between. Germline CDR1 SNHLY, CDR2 FYNNEI. In nucleotides, the CDR3 is TGTGCCAGCAGTGTAAGGGTTTATGGCTACACCTTC. As protein: CASSVRVYGYTF.

This clone was seen only a few times. This chain connects TRBV7-2 to TRBJ1-2, with D unclear. Germline lookup yields CDR1 SGHTA and CDR2 FQGNSA. V was cut by 5 bases and J by 8 bases, with 15 bases left in between. The CDR3 sequence is 13 residues long. For the CDR3, the DNA is TGTGCCAGCAGCCAGCGGACGGCGGGGGGCTACACCTTC. The encoded protein is CASSQRTAGGYTF.

This chain links TRBV9 with TRBJ1-2; D call uncertain. Trimming shortened V by 4 bases and J by 8 bases, and 15 bases separated the two germline ends. Germline V gene data show CDR1 as SGDLS and CDR2 as YYNGEE. This CDR3 has 13 amino acids. CDR3 sequence (DNA): TGTGCCAGCAGCCCAGGACCCACACAGGGCTACACCTTC. It encodes CASSPGPTQGYTF.

V and J are TRBV5-1 and TRBJ2-5, with D maybe TRBD1 (6 bases). The CDR3 length is 16 residues. Germline CDR1 and CDR2: SGHRS and YFSETQ. Trimming took 3 bases from V and 1 from J, leaving 16 bases between them. The CDR3 here is CASSSRIQGPQETQYF. For the CDR3, the DNA is TGCGCCAGCAGCTCACGCATACAGGGACCCCAAGAGACCCAGTACTTC.